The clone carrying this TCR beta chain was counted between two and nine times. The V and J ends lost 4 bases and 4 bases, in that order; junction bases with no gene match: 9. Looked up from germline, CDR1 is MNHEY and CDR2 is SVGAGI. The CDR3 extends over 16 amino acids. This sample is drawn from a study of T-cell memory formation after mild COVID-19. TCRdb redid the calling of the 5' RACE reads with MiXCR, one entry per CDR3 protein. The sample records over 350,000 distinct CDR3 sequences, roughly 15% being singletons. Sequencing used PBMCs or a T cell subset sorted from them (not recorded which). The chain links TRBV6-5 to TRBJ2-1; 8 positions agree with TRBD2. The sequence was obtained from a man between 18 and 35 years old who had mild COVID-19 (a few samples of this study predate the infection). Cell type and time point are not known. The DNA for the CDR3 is TGTGCCAGCAGTTCCCGAAGCGGGGGAGCATACAATGAGCAGTTCTTC. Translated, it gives CASSSRSGGAYNEQFF.